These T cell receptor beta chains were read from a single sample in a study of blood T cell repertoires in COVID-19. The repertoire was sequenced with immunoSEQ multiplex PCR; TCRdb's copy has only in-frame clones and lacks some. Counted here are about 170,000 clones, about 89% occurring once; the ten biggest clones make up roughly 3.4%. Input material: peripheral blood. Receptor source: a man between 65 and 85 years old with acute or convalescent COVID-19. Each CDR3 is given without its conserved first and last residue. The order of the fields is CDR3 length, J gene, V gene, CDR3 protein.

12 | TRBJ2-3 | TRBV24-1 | ATSKGQHTDTQY
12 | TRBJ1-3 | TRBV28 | ASSLYSSGNTIY
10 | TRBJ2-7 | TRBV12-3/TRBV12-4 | ASQGEADEQY
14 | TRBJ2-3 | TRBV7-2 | ASSLDGTSGSDTQY
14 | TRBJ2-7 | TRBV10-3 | AISGAPGVGSYEQY
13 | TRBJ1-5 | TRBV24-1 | ATSEAQGSSQPQH
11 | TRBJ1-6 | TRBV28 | AGAGSYNSPLH
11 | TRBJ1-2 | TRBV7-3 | ASSSDRDYGYT
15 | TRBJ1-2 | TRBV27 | ASSSYNKGGGGYGYT
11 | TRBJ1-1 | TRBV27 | ASSLREDTEAF
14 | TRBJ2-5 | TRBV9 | ASSVDPGQGIGTQY
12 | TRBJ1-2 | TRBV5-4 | ASRGTGDLSGYT
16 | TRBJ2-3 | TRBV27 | ASSLFRRREDTTDTQY
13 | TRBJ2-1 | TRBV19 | ATSIRERGVNEQF
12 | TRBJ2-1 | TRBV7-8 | ASSFGLVTGEQF
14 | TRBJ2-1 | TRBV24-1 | ATSHRLAGRDNEQF
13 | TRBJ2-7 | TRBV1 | TSSQDNRVTYEQY
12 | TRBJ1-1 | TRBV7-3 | ASSPRRGATEAF
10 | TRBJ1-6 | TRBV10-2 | ASSEGSSPLH
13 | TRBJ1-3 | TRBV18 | ASSLTADSGNTIY
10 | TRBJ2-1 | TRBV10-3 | AISGGLGEQF
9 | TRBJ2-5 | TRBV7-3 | ASSSQETQY
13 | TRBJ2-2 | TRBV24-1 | ATSEGSGDTGELF
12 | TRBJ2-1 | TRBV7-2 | ASRWTGGDFEQF
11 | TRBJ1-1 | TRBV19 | ASSTDRNTEAF
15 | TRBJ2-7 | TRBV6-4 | ASRTRSGLEIHYEQY
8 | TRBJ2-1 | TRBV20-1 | SATGTTQF
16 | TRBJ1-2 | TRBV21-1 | ASSRGQGARRAYKGYT